This TCR beta chain was captured by sequencing in a study of beta chain features in type 1 diabetes. CDR1 is SQVTM, CDR2 ANQGSEA, per germline. This CDR3 has 13 amino acids. Trimming removed 6 bases at V and 2 bases at J, with 13 bases between. The authors reverse transcribed all of the isolated RNA, so sequencing captured expressed TCRB transcripts. Sequenced by immunoSEQ multiplex PCR; TCRdb stores in-frame clones only, minus some. The sample has about 220,000 clones; approximately 10% are singletons. This clonotype originated in a man aged 18 to 35 in good health. V gene TRBV29-1 combines with J gene TRBJ2-5; D is undetermined. The sequenced sample was central memory CD4+ T cells from blood. The CDR3 here is CSVLRSAQETQYF. The CDR3, as DNA: TGCAGCGTGCTTAGGAGTGCACAAGAGACCCAGTACTTC.